The present entry profiles one T cell receptor (beta chain) with its context. Antigen: not known. The CDR3 loop spans 16 amino acids. Germline-derived CDR1 and CDR2 are SGHDT and YYEEEE. V lost 4 bases and J 7 bases, leaving 24 bases between the germline ends. These data belong to a study of T cells in narcolepsy. At the level of the study: Patients with NT1 or NT2 and healthy control donors were enrolled.

Overall study findings and caveats: Blood of same and different patients, but not healthy controls, reportedly held recurring autoreactive clonotypes. In some patient and control memory CD4+ samples, autoreactive clones were absent. Same-patient CSF and blood CD4+ T cell clonotypes included HCRT-specific and TRIB2-specific autoreactive ones.

Using immunoSEQ multiplex PCR, the repertoire was profiled, and TCRdb retains in-frame clones only, with some absent. This table holds about 30,000 clones, around four fifths found once. The sample taken for sequencing was memory (CD45RA-) CD4+ T cells from blood. The clonotype originates from a human donor in good health. This chain links TRBV5-6 with TRBJ2-7; D is possibly TRBD1 (6 bases). The CDR3 region is CASSRRTQGQRWEQYV. The CDR3 bases are TGTGCCAGCAGCCGACGGACTCAGGGGCAACGGTGGGAGCAGTACGTC.